This TCR beta chain was profiled in a study of glioma-infiltrating T cells after dendritic cell vaccination. As for the study in general: Patients had newly diagnosed or recurrent glioblastoma and received dendritic cell vaccines. Dendritic cell vaccine was injected intradermally three times, biweekly.

This clone came up once. CDR1 is MGHRA, CDR2 YSYEKL, per germline. The CDR3 is 13 amino acids. V shed 1 base and J shed 3 bases, with 7 bases lying between them. Only in-frame clones appear in the TCRdb table, and some are missing; sequencing was by immunoSEQ multiplex PCR. The sample lists more than 95,000 clones, roughly 80% occurring once. Sequenced material: blood, taken before dendritic cell vaccination. The clonotype was recovered from a human donor with glioblastoma. The rearrangement uses TRBV4-1 and TRBJ2-7; a weak D match, TRBD1 (6 bases). CDR3 loop: CASSQVQGYEQYF. The CDR3 nucleotides read TGCGCCAGCAGCCAAGTACAGGGCTACGAGCAGTACTTC.